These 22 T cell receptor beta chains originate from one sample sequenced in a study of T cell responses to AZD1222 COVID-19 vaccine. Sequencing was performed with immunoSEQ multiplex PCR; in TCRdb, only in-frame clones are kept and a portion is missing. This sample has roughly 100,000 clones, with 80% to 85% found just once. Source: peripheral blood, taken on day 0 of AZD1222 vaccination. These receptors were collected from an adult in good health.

As DNA, the CDR3 is TGTGCCAGCAGCTTAGATGGCAGTCGGCAGCCCCAGCATTTT. Translating it yields CASSLDGSRQPQHF. The chain has TRBV11-3 and TRBJ1-5; no clear D gene. CDR1 SGHNT and CDR2 YENEEA come from the germline V gene. The V and J ends lost 0 bases and 7 bases respectively, with 10 bases between them. The CDR3 has 14 amino acids.

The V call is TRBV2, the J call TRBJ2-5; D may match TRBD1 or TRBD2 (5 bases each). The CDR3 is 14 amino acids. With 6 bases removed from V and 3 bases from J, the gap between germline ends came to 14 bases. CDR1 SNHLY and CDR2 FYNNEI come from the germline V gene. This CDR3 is CASSYGTGKETQYF. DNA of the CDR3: TGTGCCAGCAGCTATGGGACGGGGAAAGAGACCCAGTACTTC.

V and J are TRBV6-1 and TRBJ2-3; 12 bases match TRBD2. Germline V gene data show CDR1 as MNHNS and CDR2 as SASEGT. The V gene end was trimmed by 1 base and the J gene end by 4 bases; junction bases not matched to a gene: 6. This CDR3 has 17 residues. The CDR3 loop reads CASSEGLAGAWADTQYF. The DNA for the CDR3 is TGTGCCAGCAGTGAAGGACTAGCGGGAGCTTGGGCAGATACGCAGTATTTT.

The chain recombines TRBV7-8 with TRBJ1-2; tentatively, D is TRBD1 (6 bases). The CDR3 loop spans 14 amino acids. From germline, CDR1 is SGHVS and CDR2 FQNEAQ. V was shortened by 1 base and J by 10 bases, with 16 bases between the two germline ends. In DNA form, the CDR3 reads TGTGCCAGCAGCTTAGGGCTCCGACAGGTTGACTACACCTTC. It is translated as CASSLGLRQVDYTF.

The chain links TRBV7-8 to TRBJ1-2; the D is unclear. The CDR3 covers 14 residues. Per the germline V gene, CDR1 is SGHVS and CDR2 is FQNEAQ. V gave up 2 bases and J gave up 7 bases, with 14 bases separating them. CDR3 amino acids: CASSLQINPLGYTF. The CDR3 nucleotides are TGTGCCAGCAGCTTACAGATTAACCCCCTTGGCTACACCTTC.

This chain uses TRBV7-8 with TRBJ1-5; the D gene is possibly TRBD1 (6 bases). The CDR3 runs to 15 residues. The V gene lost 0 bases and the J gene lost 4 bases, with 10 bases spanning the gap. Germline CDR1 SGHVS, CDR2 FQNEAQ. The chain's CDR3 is CASSLAWGPNQPQHF. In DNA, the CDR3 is TGTGCCAGCAGCTTAGCTTGGGGGCCGAATCAGCCCCAGCATTTT.

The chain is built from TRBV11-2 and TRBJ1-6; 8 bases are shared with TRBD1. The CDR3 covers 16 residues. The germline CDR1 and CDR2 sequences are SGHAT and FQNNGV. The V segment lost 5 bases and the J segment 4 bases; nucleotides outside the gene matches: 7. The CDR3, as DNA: TGTGCCAGCAGCCTCCGGACAGGGTCGTATAATTCACCCCTCCACTTT. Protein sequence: CASSLRTGSYNSPLHF.

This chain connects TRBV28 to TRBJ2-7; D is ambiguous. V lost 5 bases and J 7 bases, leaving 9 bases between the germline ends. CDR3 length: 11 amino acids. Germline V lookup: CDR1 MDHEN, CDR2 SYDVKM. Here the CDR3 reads CASSLTLEQYF. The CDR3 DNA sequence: TGTGCCAGCAGTCTGACGTTGGAGCAGTACTTC.

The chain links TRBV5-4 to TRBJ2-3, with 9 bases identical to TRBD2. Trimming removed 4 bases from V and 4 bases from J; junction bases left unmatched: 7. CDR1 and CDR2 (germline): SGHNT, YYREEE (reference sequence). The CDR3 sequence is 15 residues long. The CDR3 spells CASSRAGGRADTQYF. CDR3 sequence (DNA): TGTGCCAGCAGCCGTGCGGGGGGGCGCGCAGATACGCAGTATTTT.

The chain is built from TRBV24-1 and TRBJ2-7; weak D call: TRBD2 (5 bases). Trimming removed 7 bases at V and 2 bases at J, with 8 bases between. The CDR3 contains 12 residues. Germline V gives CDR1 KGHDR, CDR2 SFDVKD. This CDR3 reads CATSEGPYEQYF. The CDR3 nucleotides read TGTGCCACCAGCGAGGGCCCCTACGAGCAGTACTTC.

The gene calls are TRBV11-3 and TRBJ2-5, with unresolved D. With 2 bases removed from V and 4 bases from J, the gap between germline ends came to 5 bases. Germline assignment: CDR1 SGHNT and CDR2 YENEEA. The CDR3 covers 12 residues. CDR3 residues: CASSLKAETQYF. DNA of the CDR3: TGTGCCAGCAGCTTAAAAGCAGAGACCCAGTACTTC.

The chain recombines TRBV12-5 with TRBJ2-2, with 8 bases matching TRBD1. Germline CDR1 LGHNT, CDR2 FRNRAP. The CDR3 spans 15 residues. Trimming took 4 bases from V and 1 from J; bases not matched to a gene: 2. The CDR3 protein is CASGSGQGNTGELFF. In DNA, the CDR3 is TGTGCTAGTGGTTCCGGACAGGGGAACACCGGGGAGCTGTTTTTT.

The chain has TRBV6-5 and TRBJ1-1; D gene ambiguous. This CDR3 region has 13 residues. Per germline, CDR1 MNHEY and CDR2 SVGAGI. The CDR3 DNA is TGTGCATCGGCAGTAACAGTGAACACTGAAGCTTTCTTT. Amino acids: CASAVTVNTEAFF.

The CDR3 sequence is CASSWGGLPSSGNTIYF. CDR3 nucleotides: TGTGCCAGCAGCTGGGGGGGACTTCCGAGCTCTGGAAACACCATATATTTT. The rearrangement links TRBV5-4 to TRBJ1-3; tentatively, D is TRBD1 (5 bases). V lost 3 bases and J 0 bases, leaving 16 bases between the germline ends. The CDR3 is made up of 17 amino acids. The germline CDR1 and CDR2 sequences are SGHNT and YYREEE (reference sequence).

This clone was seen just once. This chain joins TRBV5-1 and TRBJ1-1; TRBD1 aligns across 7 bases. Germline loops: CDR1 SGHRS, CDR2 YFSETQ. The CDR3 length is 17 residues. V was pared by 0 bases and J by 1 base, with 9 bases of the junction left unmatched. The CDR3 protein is CASSLGGGGGRNTEAFF. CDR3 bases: TGCGCCAGCAGCTTGGGAGGAGGGGGCGGAAGGAACACTGAAGCTTTCTTT.

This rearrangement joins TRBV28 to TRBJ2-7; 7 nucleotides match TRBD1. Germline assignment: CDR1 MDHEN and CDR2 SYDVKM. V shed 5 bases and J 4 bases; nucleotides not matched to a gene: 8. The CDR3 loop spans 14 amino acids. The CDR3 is CASSRRDSLYEQYF. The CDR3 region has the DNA TGTGCCAGCAGTCGCCGGGACAGTCTTTACGAGCAGTACTTC. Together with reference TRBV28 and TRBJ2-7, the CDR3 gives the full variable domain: DVKVTQSSRYLVKRTGEKVFLECVQDMDHENMFWYRQDPGLGLRLIYFSYDVKMKEKGDIPEGYSVSREKKERFSLILESASTNQTSMYLCASSRRDSLYEQYFGPGTRLTVT.

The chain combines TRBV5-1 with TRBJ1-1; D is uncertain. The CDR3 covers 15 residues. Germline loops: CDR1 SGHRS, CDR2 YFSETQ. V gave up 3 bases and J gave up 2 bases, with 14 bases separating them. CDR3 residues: CASSSTGRSNTEAFF. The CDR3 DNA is TGCGCCAGCAGCTCTACCGGACGGTCAAACACTGAAGCTTTCTTT.

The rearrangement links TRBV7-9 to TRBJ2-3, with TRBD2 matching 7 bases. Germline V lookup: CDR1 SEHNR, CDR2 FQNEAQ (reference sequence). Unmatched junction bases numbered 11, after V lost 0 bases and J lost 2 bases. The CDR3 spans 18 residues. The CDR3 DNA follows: TGTGCCAGCAGCTTAGCTTCTGGTGTCGGGGGGATCACAGATACGCAGTATTTT. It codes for CASSLASGVGGITDTQYF. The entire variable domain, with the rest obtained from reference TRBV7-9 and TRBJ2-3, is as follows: DTGVSQNPRHKITKRGQNVTFRCDPISEHNRLYWYRQTLGQGPEFLTYFQNEAQLEKSRLLSDRFSAERPKGSFSTLEIQRTEQGDSAMYLCASSLASGVGGITDTQYFGPGTRLTVL.

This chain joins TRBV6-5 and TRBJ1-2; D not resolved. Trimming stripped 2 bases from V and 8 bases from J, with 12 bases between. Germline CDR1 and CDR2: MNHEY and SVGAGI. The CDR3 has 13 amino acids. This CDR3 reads CASSYAETGGYTF. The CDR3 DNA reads TGTGCCAGCAGTTACGCGGAGACGGGGGGCTACACCTTC.

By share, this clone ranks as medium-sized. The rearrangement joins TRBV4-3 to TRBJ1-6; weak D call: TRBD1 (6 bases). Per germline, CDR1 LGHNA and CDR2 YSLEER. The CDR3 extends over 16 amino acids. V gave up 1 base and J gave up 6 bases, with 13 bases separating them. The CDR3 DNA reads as TGCGCCAGCAGCCAAGGAGGGGGTGTGGGTAATTCACCCCTCCACTTT. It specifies CASSQGGGVGNSPLHF.

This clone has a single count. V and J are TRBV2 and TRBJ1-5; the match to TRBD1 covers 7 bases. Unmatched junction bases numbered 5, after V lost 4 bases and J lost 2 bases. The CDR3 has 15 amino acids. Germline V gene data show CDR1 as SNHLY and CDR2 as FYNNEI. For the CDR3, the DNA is TGTGCCAGCAGTGCGGTCAGGGGGGGCAATCAGCCCCAGCATTTT. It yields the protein CASSAVRGGNQPQHF.

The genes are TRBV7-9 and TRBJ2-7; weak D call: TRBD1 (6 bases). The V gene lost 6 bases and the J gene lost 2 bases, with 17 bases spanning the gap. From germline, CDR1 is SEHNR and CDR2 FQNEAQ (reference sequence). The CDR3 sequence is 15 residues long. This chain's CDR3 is CASSDRRDTTYEQYF. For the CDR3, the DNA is TGTGCCAGCAGTGACCGAAGGGACACAACCTACGAGCAGTACTTC.